A selection of T cell receptor beta chains follows, all from one sample in a study of blood T cell repertoires in COVID-19. Clones were read by immunoSEQ multiplex PCR, and TCRdb kept only the in-frame ones, dropping some. The sample holds about 320,000 clones; 75% to 90% are singletons and the top ten take about 5%. The specimen was PBMCs or T cells enriched from blood (not recorded which). The receptors originated from a man aged 25 to 40 who had recovered from COVID-19. The CDR3 runs from the conserved cysteine through the conserved F or W. The D gene is left open where the match is weak. Clone size is stated in some rows and not others, as once, few, many or a class when expanded.

j_gene: TRBJ1-2; d_gene: TRBD1; v_gene: TRBV19; abundance: few; CDR3aa: CASSRERTGTGDYGYTF; CDR3nt: TGTGCCAGTAGTAGGGAAAGAACCGGGACAGGTGACTATGGCTACACCTTC
j_gene: TRBJ1-2; d_gene: TRBD1; v_gene: TRBV12-3/TRBV12-4; abundance: -; CDR3aa: CASSLEGAYGYTF; CDR3nt: TGTGCCAGCAGTTTAGAGGGGGCCTATGGCTACACCTTC
j_gene: TRBJ2-3; d_gene: TRBD2; v_gene: TRBV27; abundance: -; CDR3aa: CASSSTSGGRTDTQYF; CDR3nt: TGTGCCAGCAGCTCCACTAGCGGGGGCCGCACAGATACGCAGTATTTT
j_gene: TRBJ2-3; d_gene: -; v_gene: TRBV7-9; abundance: -; CDR3aa: CASSLAGGHDTQYF; CDR3nt: TGTGCCAGCAGCTTAGCGGGGGGGCATGATACGCAGTATTTT
j_gene: TRBJ1-2; d_gene: TRBD1; v_gene: TRBV2; abundance: -; CDR3aa: CASTSPGQGDYGYTF; CDR3nt: TGTGCCAGCACTTCCCCGGGACAGGGAGACTATGGCTACACCTTC
j_gene: TRBJ1-2; d_gene: -; v_gene: TRBV2; abundance: -; CDR3aa: CAGTGPYGYTF; CDR3nt: TGTGCGGGAACAGGGCCTTATGGCTACACCTTC
j_gene: TRBJ2-2; d_gene: -; v_gene: TRBV9; abundance: -; CDR3aa: CASSAFTGELFF; CDR3nt: TGTGCCAGCAGCGCCTTCACCGGGGAGCTGTTTTTT
j_gene: TRBJ2-1; d_gene: -; v_gene: TRBV3-1/TRBV3-2; abundance: -; CDR3aa: CASSQDMFSEQFF; CDR3nt: TGTGCCAGCAGCCAAGATATGTTTAGTGAGCAGTTCTTC
j_gene: TRBJ2-3; d_gene: -; v_gene: TRBV7-2; abundance: once; CDR3aa: CASSPLEADTQYF; CDR3nt: TGTGCCAGCAGCCCCTTGGAGGCAGATACGCAGTATTTT
j_gene: TRBJ1-6; d_gene: -; v_gene: TRBV27; abundance: -; CDR3aa: CASRQGNSPLHF; CDR3nt: TGTGCCAGCAGACAGGGAAATTCACCCCTCCACTTT
j_gene: TRBJ1-5; d_gene: TRBD1; v_gene: TRBV19; abundance: few; CDR3aa: CASSITGVSAQPQHF; CDR3nt: TGTGCCAGTAGTATAACAGGGGTATCTGCTCAGCCCCAGCATTTT
j_gene: TRBJ2-3; d_gene: -; v_gene: TRBV10-3; abundance: -; CDR3aa: CAISDSETDTQYF; CDR3nt: TGTGCCATCAGTGATAGTGAAACAGATACGCAGTATTTT
j_gene: TRBJ2-7; d_gene: TRBD1; v_gene: TRBV6-5; abundance: -; CDR3aa: CASSYSSGQEVDEQYF; CDR3nt: TGTGCCAGCAGTTACTCTTCGGGACAGGAGGTAGACGAGCAGTACTTC
j_gene: TRBJ1-1; d_gene: TRBD1; v_gene: TRBV12-5; abundance: -; CDR3aa: CASRAGGVRTEAFF; CDR3nt: TGTGCTAGTCGGGCAGGGGGCGTAAGGACTGAAGCTTTCTTT
j_gene: TRBJ1-2; d_gene: TRBD1; v_gene: TRBV28; abundance: -; CDR3aa: CASSFHGGQGGYGYTF; CDR3nt: TGTGCCAGCAGTTTTCATGGGGGACAGGGTGGCTATGGCTACACCTTC
j_gene: TRBJ1-1; d_gene: -; v_gene: TRBV3-1/TRBV3-2; abundance: -; CDR3aa: CASSQDGGWNTEAFF; CDR3nt: TGTGCCAGCAGCCAGGACGGGGGATGGAACACTGAAGCTTTCTTT
j_gene: TRBJ2-7; d_gene: -; v_gene: TRBV13; abundance: -; CDR3aa: CASSLGRGSSYEQYF; CDR3nt: TGTGCCAGCAGCTTAGGACGGGGGTCCTCCTACGAGCAGTACTTC